These T cell receptor beta chains were read from a single sample in a study of blood T cell repertoires in COVID-19. Here immunoSEQ multiplex PCR was the method, and the copy in TCRdb shows in-frame clones only, minus some. This table holds some 190,000 clones, roughly 84% found once. Sequenced input: peripheral blood. All receptors come from a human donor in a cohort sampled during active COVID-19. Each CDR3 is given with its conserved first and last residue. D genes are given only for firm matches. The listing skips clone size in some rows; elsewhere it reads once, few, many or a size class.

abundance: NA
v_gene: TRBV3-1/TRBV3-2
j_gene: TRBJ1-2
d_gene: TRBD1
CDR3aa: CASSPRDSSFYGYTF
CDR3nt: TGTGCCAGCAGCCCACGGGACAGCAGTTTCTATGGCTACACCTTC

abundance: NA
v_gene: TRBV6-5
j_gene: TRBJ2-7
d_gene: TRBD1
CDR3aa: CASIGDRYEQYF
CDR3nt: TGTGCCAGCATTGGGGACAGATACGAGCAGTACTTC

abundance: NA
v_gene: TRBV19
j_gene: TRBJ1-5
d_gene: TRBD1
CDR3aa: CASSIDHAGGAAGQPQHF
CDR3nt: TGTGCCAGTAGTATAGATCACGCAGGGGGTGCGGCGGGGCAGCCCCAGCATTTT

abundance: few
v_gene: TRBV11-1
j_gene: TRBJ2-1
d_gene: NA
CDR3aa: CASSLAGGPNEQFF
CDR3nt: TGTGCCAGCAGCTTAGCGGGGGGGCCGAATGAGCAGTTCTTC

abundance: NA
v_gene: TRBV7-8
j_gene: TRBJ2-1
d_gene: TRBD1
CDR3aa: CASSPQGANNEQFF
CDR3nt: TGTGCCAGCAGCCCGCAGGGGGCAAATAATGAGCAGTTCTTC

abundance: NA
v_gene: TRBV18
j_gene: TRBJ2-3
d_gene: NA
CDR3aa: CASSPPGHWARAVQDTQYF
CDR3nt: TGTGCCAGCTCACCACCGGGACATTGGGCGCGGGCAGTACAAGATACGCAGTATTTT

abundance: NA
v_gene: TRBV5-1
j_gene: TRBJ2-3
d_gene: TRBD1
CDR3aa: CASSIGTGEGKTQYF
CDR3nt: TGCGCCAGCAGCATTGGGACAGGGGAAGGGAAAACGCAGTATTTT

abundance: NA
v_gene: TRBV18
j_gene: TRBJ1-1
d_gene: NA
CDR3aa: CASSTLPGGTTEAFF
CDR3nt: TGTGCCAGCTCCACCCTTCCGGGAGGCACCACTGAAGCTTTCTTT

abundance: NA
v_gene: TRBV12-5
j_gene: TRBJ1-1
d_gene: NA
CDR3aa: CASDETGGRAFF
CDR3nt: TGTGCTAGTGACGAGACGGGGGGACGAGCTTTCTTT

abundance: NA
v_gene: TRBV18
j_gene: TRBJ1-1
d_gene: NA
CDR3aa: CASSTGLQDEAFF
CDR3nt: TGTGCCAGCTCAACGGGACTGCAGGATGAAGCTTTCTTT

abundance: NA
v_gene: TRBV6-6
j_gene: TRBJ2-7
d_gene: TRBD2
CDR3aa: CASSSTPGLAINEQYF
CDR3nt: TGTGCCAGCAGTTCCACGCCGGGACTAGCTATCAACGAGCAGTACTTC

abundance: NA
v_gene: TRBV11-2
j_gene: TRBJ2-3
d_gene: NA
CDR3aa: CASSLVGADTQYF
CDR3nt: TGTGCCAGCAGCTTAGTTGGGGCGGATACGCAGTATTTT

abundance: NA
v_gene: TRBV11-3
j_gene: TRBJ2-1
d_gene: NA
CDR3aa: CASSFLGGSDEQFF
CDR3nt: TGTGCCAGCAGCTTTCTAGGAGGGTCTGATGAGCAGTTCTTC

abundance: NA
v_gene: TRBV6-1
j_gene: TRBJ2-7
d_gene: NA
CDR3aa: CASSEALLGALYEQYF
CDR3nt: TGTGCCAGCAGTGAAGCGCTTTTAGGGGCCCTCTACGAGCAGTACTTC

abundance: NA
v_gene: TRBV29-1
j_gene: TRBJ2-5
d_gene: TRBD2
CDR3aa: CSVGGTSGRIWETQYF
CDR3nt: TGCAGCGTCGGGGGGACTAGCGGGAGGATTTGGGAGACCCAGTACTTC

abundance: NA
v_gene: TRBV2
j_gene: TRBJ1-1
d_gene: TRBD1
CDR3aa: CASRLTGDTEAFF
CDR3nt: TGTGCCAGCCGATTGACAGGGGACACTGAAGCTTTCTTT

abundance: NA
v_gene: TRBV29-1
j_gene: TRBJ1-1
d_gene: NA
CDR3aa: CSVEDVDATQVFVPPNTEAFF
CDR3nt: TGCAGCGTTGAAGATGTGGATGCAACACAGGTTTTCGTTCCCCCGAACACTGAAGCTTTCTTT

abundance: NA
v_gene: TRBV7-8
j_gene: TRBJ2-7
d_gene: NA
CDR3aa: CASSLEGGIRVGEQYF
CDR3nt: TGTGCCAGCAGCTTAGAAGGCGGGATACGCGTGGGAGAGCAGTACTTC

abundance: NA
v_gene: TRBV7-8
j_gene: TRBJ1-4
d_gene: NA
CDR3aa: CASSLLATNEKLFF
CDR3nt: TGTGCCAGCAGCCTACTTGCAACTAATGAAAAACTGTTTTTT

abundance: NA
v_gene: TRBV7-2
j_gene: TRBJ2-3
d_gene: NA
CDR3aa: CASSLAYSGKSTDTQYF
CDR3nt: TGTGCCAGCAGCTTAGCCTATTCGGGGAAGAGCACAGATACGCAGTATTTT

abundance: NA
v_gene: TRBV27
j_gene: TRBJ2-1
d_gene: NA
CDR3aa: CASSLLDEQFF
CDR3nt: TGTGCCAGCAGTTTACTTGATGAGCAGTTCTTC

abundance: few
v_gene: TRBV7-2
j_gene: TRBJ2-7
d_gene: NA
CDR3aa: CASSPSRVPYEQYF
CDR3nt: TGTGCCAGCAGCCCAAGCCGGGTTCCGTACGAGCAGTACTTC

abundance: once
v_gene: TRBV19
j_gene: TRBJ1-5
d_gene: NA
CDR3aa: CASSIYRGNQPQHF
CDR3nt: TGTGCCAGTAGTATTTACCGGGGCAATCAGCCCCAGCATTTT

abundance: once
v_gene: TRBV6-6
j_gene: TRBJ2-3
d_gene: NA
CDR3aa: CASSYSRPSTDTQYF
CDR3nt: TGTGCCAGCAGTTACTCGAGGCCTAGCACAGATACGCAGTATTTT

abundance: NA
v_gene: TRBV12-3/TRBV12-4
j_gene: TRBJ2-2
d_gene: NA
CDR3aa: CASRLTGTGELFF
CDR3nt: TGTGCCAGCAGACTTACAGGAACCGGGGAGCTGTTTTTT

abundance: NA
v_gene: TRBV11-2
j_gene: TRBJ2-5
d_gene: NA
CDR3aa: CASSLGREETQYF
CDR3nt: TGTGCCAGCAGCTTAGGGAGAGAAGAGACCCAGTACTTC

abundance: NA
v_gene: TRBV10-3
j_gene: TRBJ2-5
d_gene: TRBD2
CDR3aa: CAISEGLAGETQYF
CDR3nt: TGTGCCATCAGTGAGGGACTAGCGGGGGAGACCCAGTACTTC

abundance: once
v_gene: TRBV3-1/TRBV3-2
j_gene: TRBJ2-5
d_gene: NA
CDR3aa: CASSLGGTHIIQETQYF
CDR3nt: TGTGCCAGCAGCTTAGGTGGGACTCACATAATTCAAGAGACCCAGTACTTC

abundance: NA
v_gene: TRBV11-2
j_gene: TRBJ1-2
d_gene: TRBD1
CDR3aa: CASSSPGQGERGYTF
CDR3nt: TGTGCCAGCAGCTCTCCCGGACAGGGAGAGAGAGGCTACACCTTC

abundance: NA
v_gene: TRBV4-1
j_gene: TRBJ1-2
d_gene: NA
CDR3aa: CASSQVGRERGGGYTF
CDR3nt: TGCGCCAGCAGCCAAGTCGGCAGGGAAAGGGGGGGTGGCTACACCTTC

abundance: NA
v_gene: TRBV7-8
j_gene: TRBJ2-1
d_gene: TRBD2
CDR3aa: CASSTAEVVAGPYNEQFF
CDR3nt: TGTGCCAGCAGCACAGCCGAGGTCGTAGCGGGACCATACAATGAGCAGTTCTTC

abundance: NA
v_gene: TRBV19
j_gene: TRBJ1-6
d_gene: NA
CDR3aa: CASVAAANNSPLHF
CDR3nt: TGTGCCAGTGTGGCGGCAGCAAATAATTCACCCCTCCACTTT

abundance: NA
v_gene: TRBV18
j_gene: TRBJ2-3
d_gene: TRBD2
CDR3aa: CASSSTSGGTDTQYF
CDR3nt: TGTGCCAGCTCATCGACTAGCGGGGGAACAGATACGCAGTATTTT

abundance: NA
v_gene: TRBV30
j_gene: TRBJ2-1
d_gene: NA
CDR3aa: CAWGRYNEQFF
CDR3nt: TGTGCCTGGGGCCGCTACAATGAGCAGTTCTTC

abundance: NA
v_gene: TRBV18
j_gene: TRBJ1-1
d_gene: TRBD1
CDR3aa: CASSPQVGQGIEAFF
CDR3nt: TGTGCCAGCTCACCACAGGTGGGACAGGGTATTGAAGCTTTCTTT

abundance: NA
v_gene: TRBV2
j_gene: TRBJ1-1
d_gene: NA
CDR3aa: CASSGHSGVGEAFF
CDR3nt: TGTGCCAGCAGCGGACATTCTGGGGTAGGTGAAGCTTTCTTT

abundance: NA
v_gene: TRBV7-9
j_gene: TRBJ1-5
d_gene: NA
CDR3aa: CASSSFGGNSNQPQHF
CDR3nt: TGTGCCAGCAGCTCCTTCGGGGGGAATAGCAATCAGCCCCAGCATTTT

abundance: NA
v_gene: TRBV20-1
j_gene: TRBJ2-2
d_gene: NA
CDR3aa: CSASLSGVAGQLFF
CDR3nt: TGCAGTGCTAGTCTTAGCGGTGTGGCGGGTCAGCTGTTTTTT

abundance: NA
v_gene: TRBV6-5
j_gene: TRBJ1-4
d_gene: NA
CDR3aa: CASSYSSRTNEKLFF
CDR3nt: TGTGCCAGCAGTTACTCTTCCCGGACTAATGAAAAACTGTTTTTT

abundance: NA
v_gene: TRBV2
j_gene: TRBJ2-3
d_gene: NA
CDR3aa: CASRDSGTDTQYF
CDR3nt: TGTGCCAGCAGGGACAGTGGTACAGATACGCAGTATTTT

abundance: NA
v_gene: TRBV6-1
j_gene: TRBJ1-2
d_gene: NA
CDR3aa: CASSENAGNYGYTF
CDR3nt: TGTGCCAGCAGTGAAAACGCGGGGAACTATGGCTACACCTTC

abundance: NA
v_gene: TRBV7-8
j_gene: TRBJ2-7
d_gene: TRBD2
CDR3aa: CASSLTGGSYEQYF
CDR3nt: TGTGCCAGCAGCTTAACGGGAGGGTCCTACGAGCAGTACTTC

abundance: NA
v_gene: TRBV2
j_gene: TRBJ1-2
d_gene: TRBD1
CDR3aa: CASMEQGDLKAGYTF
CDR3nt: TGTGCCAGCATGGAACAGGGGGACCTAAAGGCTGGCTACACCTTC

abundance: NA
v_gene: TRBV4-1
j_gene: TRBJ1-6
d_gene: NA
CDR3aa: CASSQGKGAVSPLHF
CDR3nt: TGCGCCAGCAGCCAAGGGAAAGGGGCGGTATCACCCCTCCACTTT

abundance: NA
v_gene: TRBV10-3
j_gene: TRBJ2-2
d_gene: TRBD1
CDR3aa: CAIRDRGSSSGELFF
CDR3nt: TGTGCCATCAGAGACAGGGGGTCGTCGTCCGGGGAGCTGTTTTTT

abundance: NA
v_gene: TRBV9
j_gene: TRBJ1-1
d_gene: NA
CDR3aa: CASTSGRFSGTEAFF
CDR3nt: TGTGCCAGCACCTCAGGGCGGTTTTCCGGCACTGAAGCTTTCTTT

abundance: NA
v_gene: TRBV19
j_gene: TRBJ1-1
d_gene: TRBD1
CDR3aa: CAGTGAITNTEAFF
CDR3nt: TGTGCCGGGACAGGGGCGATTACGAACACTGAAGCTTTCTTT

abundance: NA
v_gene: TRBV5-4
j_gene: TRBJ1-2
d_gene: NA
CDR3aa: CASSSPQGNYGYTF
CDR3nt: TGTGCCAGCAGCTCGCCGCAGGGCAACTATGGCTACACCTTC

abundance: few
v_gene: TRBV3-1/TRBV3-2
j_gene: TRBJ2-5
d_gene: NA
CDR3aa: CASSQGAGKETQYF
CDR3nt: TGTGCCAGCAGCCAAGGTGCAGGGAAAGAGACCCAGTACTTC

abundance: NA
v_gene: TRBV9
j_gene: TRBJ2-6
d_gene: TRBD1
CDR3aa: CASSTDRVMPGANVLTF
CDR3nt: TGTGCCAGCAGCACGGACAGGGTTATGCCTGGGGCCAACGTCCTGACTTTC

abundance: NA
v_gene: TRBV7-9
j_gene: TRBJ2-7
d_gene: TRBD2
CDR3aa: CASSRTSVTYEQYF
CDR3nt: TGTGCCAGCAGCCGGACTAGCGTCACCTACGAGCAGTACTTC

abundance: NA
v_gene: TRBV5-1
j_gene: TRBJ2-1
d_gene: NA
CDR3aa: CASSLAGHLRVNEQFF
CDR3nt: TGCGCCAGCAGCTTGGCCGGTCATTTGAGGGTCAATGAGCAGTTCTTC

abundance: NA
v_gene: TRBV2
j_gene: TRBJ1-4
d_gene: NA
CDR3aa: CASNRAAGANEKLFF
CDR3nt: TGTGCCAGCAATCGTGCTGCCGGGGCTAATGAAAAACTGTTTTTT

abundance: NA
v_gene: TRBV21-1
j_gene: TRBJ1-3
d_gene: NA
CDR3aa: CASSKVRSFPGLTGNTIYF
CDR3nt: TGTGCCAGCAGCAAAGTTAGGAGTTTTCCAGGACTTACTGGAAACACCATATATTTT

abundance: NA
v_gene: TRBV9
j_gene: TRBJ1-1
d_gene: NA
CDR3aa: CASSVDPVTNTEAFF
CDR3nt: TGTGCCAGCAGCGTAGATCCGGTTACGAACACTGAAGCTTTCTTT

abundance: NA
v_gene: TRBV2
j_gene: TRBJ2-1
d_gene: TRBD1
CDR3aa: CASRDRGGTYNEQFF
CDR3nt: TGTGCCAGCAGGGACAGGGGGGGGACCTACAATGAGCAGTTCTTC

abundance: once
v_gene: TRBV6-6
j_gene: TRBJ2-6
d_gene: TRBD1
CDR3aa: CASSRRGTGGLSGANVLTF
CDR3nt: TGTGCCAGCAGTCGCCGTGGGACAGGGGGCCTTTCTGGGGCCAACGTCCTGACTTTC